This TCR beta chain was observed in a study of shared clonotypes between healthy human individuals. At a deep level, the assay was run. The genomic DNA of each subset was split evenly across several immunoSEQ plates. The protocol was immunoSEQ multiplex PCR, while the TCRdb copy is restricted to in-frame clones and leaves out a portion. The sample contains 1.5 million to 2.5 million clones, just under 95% of which appear only once. This clone occurred once. Its antigen remains unknown. Study outcomes and limitations: Generation probabilities were higher for clonotypes shared across all four sorted-subset donors than for unshared ones.

Naive CD8 cells comprised CD45RO-negative, CCR7-positively selected cells, excluding terminally differentiated effector memory CD45RA+ cells. Nashville, Tennessee was home to all donors, each a Caucasian adult. Source material: naive CD8+ T cells sorted from blood. This TCR was recovered from a man between 18 and 29 years old in good health.

The CDR3 region is CASSPGGESIEQYF. The CDR3 DNA reads TGTGCCAGCAGCCCTGGGGGGGAATCGATCGAGCAGTACTTC. The V and J genes are TRBV7-2 and TRBJ2-7; 7 bases align to TRBD2. From germline, CDR1 is SGHTA and CDR2 FQGNSA. This CDR3 spans 14 amino acids. V was clipped by 5 bases and J by 6 bases; unmatched bases: 10.